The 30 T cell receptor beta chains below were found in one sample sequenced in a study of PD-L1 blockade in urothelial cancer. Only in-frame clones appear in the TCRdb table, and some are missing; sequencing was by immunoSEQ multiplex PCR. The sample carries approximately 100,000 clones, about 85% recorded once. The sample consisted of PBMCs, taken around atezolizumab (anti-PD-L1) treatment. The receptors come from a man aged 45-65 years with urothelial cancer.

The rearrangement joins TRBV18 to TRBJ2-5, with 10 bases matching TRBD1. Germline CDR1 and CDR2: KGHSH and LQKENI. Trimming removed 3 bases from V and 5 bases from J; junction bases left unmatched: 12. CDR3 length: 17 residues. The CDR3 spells CASSPPIAGTGVETQYF. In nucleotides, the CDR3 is TGTGCCAGCTCACCGCCGATAGCAGGGACAGGGGTTGAGACCCAGTACTTC.

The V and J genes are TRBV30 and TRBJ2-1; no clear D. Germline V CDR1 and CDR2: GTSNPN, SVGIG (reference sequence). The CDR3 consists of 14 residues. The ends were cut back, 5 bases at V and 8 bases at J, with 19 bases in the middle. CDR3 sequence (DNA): TGTGCCTGGCAACCCCCATCCGCCGCGTATGAGCAGTTCTTC. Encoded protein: CAWQPPSAAYEQFF.

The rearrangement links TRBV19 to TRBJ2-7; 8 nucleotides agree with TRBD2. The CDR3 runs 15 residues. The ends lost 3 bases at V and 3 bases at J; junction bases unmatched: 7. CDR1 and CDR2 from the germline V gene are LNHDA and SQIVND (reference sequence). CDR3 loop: CASSILGSGNYEQYF. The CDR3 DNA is TGTGCCAGTAGTATTCTTGGTAGCGGGAACTACGAGCAGTACTTC. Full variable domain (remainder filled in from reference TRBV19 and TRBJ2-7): DGGITQSPKYLFRKEGQNVTLSCEQNLNHDAMYWYRQDPGQGLRLIYYSQIVNDFQKGDIAEGYSVSREKKESFPLTVTSAQKNPTAFYLCASSILGSGNYEQYFGPGTRLTVT.

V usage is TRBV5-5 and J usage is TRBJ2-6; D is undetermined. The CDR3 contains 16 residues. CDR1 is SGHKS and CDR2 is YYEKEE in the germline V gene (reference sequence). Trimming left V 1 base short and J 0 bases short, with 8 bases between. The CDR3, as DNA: TGTGCCAGCAGCTTGAATCTTTTCTCTGGGGCCAACGTCCTGACTTTC. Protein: CASSLNLFSGANVLTF.

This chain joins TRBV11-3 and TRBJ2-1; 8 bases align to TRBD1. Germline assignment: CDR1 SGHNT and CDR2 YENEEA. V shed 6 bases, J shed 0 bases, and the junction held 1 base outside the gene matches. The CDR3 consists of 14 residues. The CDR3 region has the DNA TGTGCCAGCAGTGACAGGGGCTCCTACAATGAGCAGTTCTTC. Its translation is CASSDRGSYNEQFF.

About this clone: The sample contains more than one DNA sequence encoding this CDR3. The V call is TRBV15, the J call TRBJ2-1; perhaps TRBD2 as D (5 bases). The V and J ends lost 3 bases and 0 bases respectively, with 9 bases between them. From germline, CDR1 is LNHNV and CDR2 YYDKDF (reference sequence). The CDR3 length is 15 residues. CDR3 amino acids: CATSRGGSSYNEQFF. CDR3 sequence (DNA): TGTGCCACCAGCAGGGGTGGGAGCTCCTACAATGAGCAGTTCTTC.

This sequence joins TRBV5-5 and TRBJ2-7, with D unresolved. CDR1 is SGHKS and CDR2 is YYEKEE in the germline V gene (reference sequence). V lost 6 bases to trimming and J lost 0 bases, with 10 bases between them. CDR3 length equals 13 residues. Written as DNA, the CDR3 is TGTGCCAGCACACCCAAGAGCTCCTACGAGCAGTACTTC. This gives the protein CASTPKSSYEQYF.

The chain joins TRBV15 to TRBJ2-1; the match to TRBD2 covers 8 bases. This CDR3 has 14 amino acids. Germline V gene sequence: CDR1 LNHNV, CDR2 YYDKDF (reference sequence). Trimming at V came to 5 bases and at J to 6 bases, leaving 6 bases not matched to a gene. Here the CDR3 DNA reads TGTGCCACCAGCCCCAGCGGGAGCGTCAATGAGCAGTTCTTC. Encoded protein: CATSPSGSVNEQFF.

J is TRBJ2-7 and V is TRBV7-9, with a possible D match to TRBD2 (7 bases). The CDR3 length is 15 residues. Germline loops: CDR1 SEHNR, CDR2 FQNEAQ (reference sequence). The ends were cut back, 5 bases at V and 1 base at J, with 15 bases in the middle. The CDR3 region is CASSPGGLPSYEQYF. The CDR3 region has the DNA TGTGCCAGCAGCCCCGGGGGGCTACCTTCCTACGAGCAGTACTTC.

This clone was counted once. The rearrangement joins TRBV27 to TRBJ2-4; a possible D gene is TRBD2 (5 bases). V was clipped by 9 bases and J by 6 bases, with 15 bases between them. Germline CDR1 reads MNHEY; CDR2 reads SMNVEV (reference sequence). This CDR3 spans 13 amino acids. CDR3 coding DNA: TGTGCCAGTGGGCGGGTAAGAGGAAACATTCAGTACTTC. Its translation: CASGRVRGNIQYF.

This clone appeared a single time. The CDR3 loop reads CASSLGGTGGKYF. The CDR3 region has the DNA TGTGCCAGCAGTTTAGGGGGGACAGGGGGGAAGTACTTC. This chain uses TRBV28 with TRBJ2-7; 11 bases match TRBD1. The length of the CDR3 is 13 residues. J was trimmed by 11 bases and V by 2 bases; bases with no gene match: 5. Germline CDR1 and CDR2: MDHEN and SYDVKM.

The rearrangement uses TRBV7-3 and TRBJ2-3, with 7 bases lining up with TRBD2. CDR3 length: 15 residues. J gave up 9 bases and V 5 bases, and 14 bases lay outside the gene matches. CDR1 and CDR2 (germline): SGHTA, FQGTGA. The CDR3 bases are TGTGCCAGCAGCCTCGTCGGGGGAGGGGCCGGGACGCAGTATTTT. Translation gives CASSLVGGGAGTQYF.

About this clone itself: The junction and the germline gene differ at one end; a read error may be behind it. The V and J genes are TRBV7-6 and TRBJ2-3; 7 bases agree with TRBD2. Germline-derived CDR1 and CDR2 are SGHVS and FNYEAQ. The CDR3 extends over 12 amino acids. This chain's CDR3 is CANGLGSDTQCF. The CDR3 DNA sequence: TGTGCCAACGGACTAGGTTCAGATACGCAGTGTTTT.

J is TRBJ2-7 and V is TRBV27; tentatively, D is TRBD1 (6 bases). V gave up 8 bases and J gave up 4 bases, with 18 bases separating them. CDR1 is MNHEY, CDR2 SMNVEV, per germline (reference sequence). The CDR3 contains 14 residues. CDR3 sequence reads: CASARGGKTYEQYF. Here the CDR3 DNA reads TGTGCCAGCGCCAGGGGTGGGAAGACGTACGAGCAGTACTTC.

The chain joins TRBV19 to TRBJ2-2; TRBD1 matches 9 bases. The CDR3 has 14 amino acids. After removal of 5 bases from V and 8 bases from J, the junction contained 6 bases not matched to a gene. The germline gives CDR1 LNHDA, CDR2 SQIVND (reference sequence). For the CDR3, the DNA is TGTGCCAGTAGTGGGACAGGGAGTCGGGGGGAGCTGTTTTTT. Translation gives CASSGTGSRGELFF.

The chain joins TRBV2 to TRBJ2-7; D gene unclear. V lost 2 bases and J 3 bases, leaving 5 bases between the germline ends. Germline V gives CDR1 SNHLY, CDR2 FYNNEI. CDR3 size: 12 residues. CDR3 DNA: TGTGCCAGCAGTGAACTATTCTACGAGCAGTACTTC. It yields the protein CASSELFYEQYF.

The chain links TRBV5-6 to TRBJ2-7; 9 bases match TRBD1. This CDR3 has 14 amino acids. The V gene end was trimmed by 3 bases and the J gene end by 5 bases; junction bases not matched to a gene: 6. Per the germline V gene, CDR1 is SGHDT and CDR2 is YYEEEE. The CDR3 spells CASSWGQGLHEQYF. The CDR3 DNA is TGTGCCAGCAGCTGGGGACAGGGTTTACACGAGCAGTACTTC.

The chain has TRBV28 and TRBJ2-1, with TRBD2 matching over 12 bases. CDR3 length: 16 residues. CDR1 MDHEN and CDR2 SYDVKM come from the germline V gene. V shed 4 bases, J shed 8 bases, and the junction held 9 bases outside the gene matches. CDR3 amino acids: CASSSRLAGVVHEQFF. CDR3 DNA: TGTGCCAGCAGTTCCAGACTAGCGGGAGTGGTGCATGAGCAGTTCTTC.

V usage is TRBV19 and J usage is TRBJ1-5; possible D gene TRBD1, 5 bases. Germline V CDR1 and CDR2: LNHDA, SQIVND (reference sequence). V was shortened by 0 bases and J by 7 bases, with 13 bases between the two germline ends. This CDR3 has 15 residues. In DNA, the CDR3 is TGTGCCAGTAGTATAGAGCGTCAGGGTTACCAGCCCCAGCATTTT. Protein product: CASSIERQGYQPQHF.

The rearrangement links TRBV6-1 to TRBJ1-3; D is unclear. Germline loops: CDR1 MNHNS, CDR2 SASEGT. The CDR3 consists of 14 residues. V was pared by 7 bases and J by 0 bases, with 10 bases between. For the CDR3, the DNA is TGTGCCAGCAACAGATATGACTCTGGAAACACCATATATTTT. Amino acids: CASNRYDSGNTIYF.

The CDR3, as DNA: TGTGCCAGCAGCGCCCTAGCGGGAGCCGAGACCCAGTACTTC. This gives the protein CASSALAGAETQYF. The chain recombines TRBV7-9 with TRBJ2-5; 10 bases line up with TRBD2. CDR3 size: 14 residues. CDR1 is SEHNR, CDR2 FQNEAQ, per germline (reference sequence). After removal of 5 bases from V and 5 bases from J, the junction contained 5 bases not matched to a gene.

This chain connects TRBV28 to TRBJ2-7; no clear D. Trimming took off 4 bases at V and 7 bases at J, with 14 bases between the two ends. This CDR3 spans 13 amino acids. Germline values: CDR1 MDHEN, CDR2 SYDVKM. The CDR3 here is CASSYQQLREQYF. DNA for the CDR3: TGTGCCAGCAGTTACCAACAGCTACGGGAGCAGTACTTC.

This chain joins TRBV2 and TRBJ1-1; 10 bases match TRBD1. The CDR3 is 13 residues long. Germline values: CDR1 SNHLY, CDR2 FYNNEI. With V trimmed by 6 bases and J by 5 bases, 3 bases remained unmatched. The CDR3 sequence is CASRGQGKTEAFF. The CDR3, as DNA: TGTGCCAGCAGGGGACAGGGGAAGACTGAAGCTTTCTTT.

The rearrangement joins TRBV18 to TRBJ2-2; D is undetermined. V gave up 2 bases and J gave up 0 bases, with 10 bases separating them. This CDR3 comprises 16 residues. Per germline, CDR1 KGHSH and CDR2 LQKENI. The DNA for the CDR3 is TGTGCCAGCTCACCAACCAGGAACGCGAACACCGGGGAGCTGTTTTTT. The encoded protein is CASSPTRNANTGELFF.

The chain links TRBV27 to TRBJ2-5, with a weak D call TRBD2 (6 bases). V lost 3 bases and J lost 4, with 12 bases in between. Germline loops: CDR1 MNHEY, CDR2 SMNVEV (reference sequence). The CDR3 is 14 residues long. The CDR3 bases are TGTGCCAGCAGTTTTGGAGGGAGAGGAGAGACCCAGTACTTC. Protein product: CASSFGGRGETQYF.

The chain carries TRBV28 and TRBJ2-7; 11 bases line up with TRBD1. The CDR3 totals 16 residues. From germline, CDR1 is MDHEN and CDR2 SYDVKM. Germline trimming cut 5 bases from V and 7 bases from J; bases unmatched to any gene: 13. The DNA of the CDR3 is TGTGCCAGCAGTCCTAGTCCCGGGACAGGGGGGTGGGAGCAGTACTTC. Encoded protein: CASSPSPGTGGWEQYF.

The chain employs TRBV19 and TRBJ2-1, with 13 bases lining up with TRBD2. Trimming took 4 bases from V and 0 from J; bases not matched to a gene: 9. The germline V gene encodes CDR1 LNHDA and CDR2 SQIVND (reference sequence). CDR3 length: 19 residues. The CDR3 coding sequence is TGTGCCAGTAGTAGCGGGACTAGCGGGGCCGGGGTCTCCTACAATGAGCAGTTCTTC. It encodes CASSSGTSGAGVSYNEQFF. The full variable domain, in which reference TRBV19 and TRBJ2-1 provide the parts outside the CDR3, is DGGITQSPKYLFRKEGQNVTLSCEQNLNHDAMYWYRQDPGQGLRLIYYSQIVNDFQKGDIAEGYSVSREKKESFPLTVTSAQKNPTAFYLCASSSGTSGAGVSYNEQFFGPGTRLTVL.

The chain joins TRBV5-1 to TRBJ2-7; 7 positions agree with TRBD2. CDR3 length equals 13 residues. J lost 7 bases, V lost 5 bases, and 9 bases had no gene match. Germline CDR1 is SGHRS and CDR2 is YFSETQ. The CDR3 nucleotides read TGCGCCAGCAGTTGGCGGGAGTCGGGGGAGCAGTACTTC. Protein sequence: CASSWRESGEQYF.

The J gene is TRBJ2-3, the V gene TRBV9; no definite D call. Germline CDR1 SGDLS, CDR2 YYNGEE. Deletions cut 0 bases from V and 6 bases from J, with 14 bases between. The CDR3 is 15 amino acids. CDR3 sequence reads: CASSVELAISDTQYF. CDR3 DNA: TGTGCCAGCAGCGTAGAGTTAGCTATATCGGATACGCAGTATTTT.

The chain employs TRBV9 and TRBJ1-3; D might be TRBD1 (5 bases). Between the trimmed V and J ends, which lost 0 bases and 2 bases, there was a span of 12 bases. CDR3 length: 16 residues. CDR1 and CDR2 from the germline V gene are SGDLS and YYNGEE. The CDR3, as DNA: TGTGCCAGCAGCGTAGTTAGTGGAGGGGCTGGAAACACCATATATTTT. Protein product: CASSVVSGGAGNTIYF.